These T cell receptor beta chains were read from a single sample in a study of spatial heterogeneity in lung cancer. TCRdb fed the 5' RACE reads into MiXCR, producing one record per CDR3 protein. Among nearly 95,000 distinct CDR3 sequences listed, approximately 19% were seen once. This sample comprised PBMCs, obtained at follow-up. These receptors all come from a male donor with early-stage non-small cell lung cancer. Each CDR3 is given with its conserved first and last residue.

V gene,CDR3 protein
TRBV19,CASSFTSTGEAFF
TRBV2,CASTGYSNQPQHF
TRBV11-2,CASSLVGGTSGRGNNEQFF
TRBV11-2,CSSSSLVRGYNEQFF
TRBV6-2/TRBV6-3,CASSPDLVKETQYF
TRBV10-2,CASSESEVYNQPQHF
TRBV12-3/TRBV12-4,CASSFFSLANTDTQYF
TRBV12-3/TRBV12-4,CASDGGPTDTQYF
TRBV10-3,CAIRAQRGGGELFF
TRBV7-2,CASSLYRASTDTQYF
TRBV5-1,CASSTGLTESEQFF
TRBV7-2,CASSLVSSPLHF
TRBV19,CASSIGYSNQPQHF
TRBV7-2,CASSWQGYTEAFF
TRBV4-1,CASSQVGAPNYGYTF
TRBV7-9,CASREGHSYGYTF
TRBV4-1,CASSQRTGDGYTF
TRBV6-2/TRBV6-3,CASSDRRGRTDTQYF
TRBV7-2,CASSFSRDTGPSF
TRBV3-1,CASSQETGEGSYNEQFF
TRBV6-6,CASTRQVSYNEQFF
TRBV7-6,CASSLRTGGDNEKLFF
TRBV29-1,CSAAFSGANVLTF
TRBV28,CASILGGQPQHF
TRBV25-1,CASSEYEVFSGNTIYF
TRBV24-1,CATSDPGLTARDTQYF
TRBV19,CASSMGETQPQHF
TRBV20-1,CSARVRTSGRGPYNEQFF
TRBV6-1,CASSDGRANSPLHF
TRBV7-9,CASSLTYTQYF
TRBV27,CASSGGAGYNEQFF
TRBV6-5,CASSRSGELFF
TRBV7-2,CASSLVGTAGGNQPQHF
TRBV11-1,CASSPGTSGLVGYEQYF
TRBV6-6,CASSQLVQMNTEAFF
TRBV6-6,CASTLFEGISYNEQFF
TRBV19,CASKTGGAGSNQPQHF
TRBV20-1,CSAPGQGGTEAFF
TRBV29-1,CSVETHDYTEAFF
TRBV4-1,CASSQSLQREQFF
TRBV18,CASSPFGEQYF
TRBV27,CASSDTAEVEQYF
TRBV11-3,CASSPPRQETQYF
TRBV20-1,CSAADSSYNEQFF